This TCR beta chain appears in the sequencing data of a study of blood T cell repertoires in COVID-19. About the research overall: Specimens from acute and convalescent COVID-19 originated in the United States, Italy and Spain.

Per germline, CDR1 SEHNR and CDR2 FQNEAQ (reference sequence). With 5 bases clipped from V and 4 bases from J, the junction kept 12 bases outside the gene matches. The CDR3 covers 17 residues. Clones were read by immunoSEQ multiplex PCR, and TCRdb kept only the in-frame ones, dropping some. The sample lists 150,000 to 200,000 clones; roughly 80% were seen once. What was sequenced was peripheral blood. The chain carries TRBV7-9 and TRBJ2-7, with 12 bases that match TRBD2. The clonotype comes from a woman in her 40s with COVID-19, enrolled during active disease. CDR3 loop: CASSPGTSGSTSYEQYF. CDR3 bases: TGTGCCAGCAGCCCAGGGACTAGCGGGTCTACGAGTTACGAGCAGTACTTC.